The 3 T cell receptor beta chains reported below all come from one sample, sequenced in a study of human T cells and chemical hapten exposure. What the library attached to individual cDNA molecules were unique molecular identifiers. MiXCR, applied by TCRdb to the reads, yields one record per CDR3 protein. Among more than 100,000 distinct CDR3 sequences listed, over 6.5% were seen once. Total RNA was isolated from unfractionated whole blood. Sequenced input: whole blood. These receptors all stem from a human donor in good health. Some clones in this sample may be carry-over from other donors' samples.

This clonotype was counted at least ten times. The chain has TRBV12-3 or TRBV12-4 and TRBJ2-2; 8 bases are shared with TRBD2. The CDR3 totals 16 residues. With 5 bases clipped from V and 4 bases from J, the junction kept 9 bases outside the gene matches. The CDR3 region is CASSPPSGSSTGELFF. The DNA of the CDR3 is TGTGCCAGCAGTCCCCCCAGCGGGAGCAGCACCGGGGAGCTGTTTTTT.

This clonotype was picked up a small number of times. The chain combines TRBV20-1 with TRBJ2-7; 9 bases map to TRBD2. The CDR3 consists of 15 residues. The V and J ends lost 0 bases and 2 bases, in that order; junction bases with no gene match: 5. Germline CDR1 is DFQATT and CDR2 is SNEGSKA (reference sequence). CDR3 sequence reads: CSARDRLAGTYEQYF. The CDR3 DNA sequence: TGCAGTGCTAGAGATCGGCTAGCGGGAACCTACGAGCAGTACTTC.

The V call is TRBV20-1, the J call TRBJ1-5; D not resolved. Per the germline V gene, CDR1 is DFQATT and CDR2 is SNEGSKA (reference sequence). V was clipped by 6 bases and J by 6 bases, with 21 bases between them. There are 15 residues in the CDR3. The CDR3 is CSAPIRSGLGQPQHF. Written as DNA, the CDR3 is TGCAGTGCCCCAATTAGGTCAGGCCTTGGTCAGCCCCAGCATTTT.